This section outlines one T cell receptor beta chain sequence together with its context. As yet, its antigen is unknown. TCRdb fed the reads into MiXCR, producing one record per CDR3 protein. The sample has under 500,000 distinct CDR3 sequences, about 42% seen once; the top ten hold about 45%. The CDR3 totals 14 residues. V gave up 1 base and J gave up 4 bases, with 10 bases separating them. Germline V gives CDR1 SGHTA, CDR2 FQGNSA. The data derive from a study of T cell repertoires in cytomegalovirus infection. Background on the study: Alongside well-studied HLA-B-restricted CMV epitopes, recently identified HLA-C-restricted CMV epitopes were also used.

Study-wide points: Cumulative public TCR beta family frequency identified CMV carriers with the relevant HLA. The ex vivo response showed dominance by HLA-C-restricted CMV-specific TCR beta clonotypes.

The source material was cultured PBMCs, sampled from culture after CMV antigen stimulation. The sequence was collected from a human donor in good health (CMV status not recorded). Some clones in this sample may be carry-over from other donors' samples. The chain recombines TRBV7-2 with TRBJ1-1, with D maybe TRBD1 (5 bases). This CDR3 is CASSLGWQGTEAFF. CDR3 in DNA: TGTGCCAGCAGCTTAGGGTGGCAGGGCACTGAAGCTTTCTTT.